These 3 T cell receptor beta chains originate from one sample sequenced in a study of vaccination effects on CD4 cells after COVID-19. Their antigens are not known. Sequencing was performed with immunoSEQ multiplex PCR; in TCRdb, only in-frame clones are kept and a portion is missing. This table holds about 58,000 clones, 60% to 85% found once. Culturing for 10 days preceded CD4+ T cell isolation. Sequenced here: CD4+ T cells from PBMCs cultured without peptide, sampled before COVID-19 vaccination. Source of these receptors: a human donor who received a COVID-19 vaccine.

The V call is TRBV19, the J call TRBJ1-5, with a weak D call TRBD1 (6 bases). V lost 3 bases and J lost 5, with 11 bases in between. Germline V gene data show CDR1 as LNHDA and CDR2 as SQIVND (reference sequence). This CDR3 has 14 residues. DNA for the CDR3: TGTGCCAGTAGTATCCCACAGGGATATCAGCCCCAGCATTTT. Residues: CASSIPQGYQPQHF.

The chain recombines TRBV2 with TRBJ2-1, with 7 bases matching TRBD1. This CDR3 contains 15 residues. J was trimmed by 1 base and V by 4 bases; bases with no gene match: 4. Germline values: CDR1 SNHLY, CDR2 FYNNEI. CDR3 loop: CASSAEGASYNEQFF. The CDR3 DNA reads TGTGCCAGCAGTGCCGAGGGGGCGTCCTACAATGAGCAGTTCTTC. Looking up the rest from reference TRBV2 and TRBJ2-1 gives the full variable domain: EPEVTQTPSHQVTQMGQEVILRCVPISNHLYFYWYRQILGQKVEFLVSFYNNEISEKSEIFDDQFSVERPDGSNFTLKIRSTKLEDSAMYFCASSAEGASYNEQFFGPGTRLTVL.

This clone was recorded only once. This chain uses TRBV29-1 with TRBJ2-5, with 9 bases aligning to TRBD1. From germline, CDR1 is SQVTM and CDR2 ANQGSEA. The CDR3 runs 13 residues. The CDR3 region has the DNA TGCAGTGGTAATACGGGACAGGGAGAGACCCAGTACTTC. As protein: CSGNTGQGETQYF.